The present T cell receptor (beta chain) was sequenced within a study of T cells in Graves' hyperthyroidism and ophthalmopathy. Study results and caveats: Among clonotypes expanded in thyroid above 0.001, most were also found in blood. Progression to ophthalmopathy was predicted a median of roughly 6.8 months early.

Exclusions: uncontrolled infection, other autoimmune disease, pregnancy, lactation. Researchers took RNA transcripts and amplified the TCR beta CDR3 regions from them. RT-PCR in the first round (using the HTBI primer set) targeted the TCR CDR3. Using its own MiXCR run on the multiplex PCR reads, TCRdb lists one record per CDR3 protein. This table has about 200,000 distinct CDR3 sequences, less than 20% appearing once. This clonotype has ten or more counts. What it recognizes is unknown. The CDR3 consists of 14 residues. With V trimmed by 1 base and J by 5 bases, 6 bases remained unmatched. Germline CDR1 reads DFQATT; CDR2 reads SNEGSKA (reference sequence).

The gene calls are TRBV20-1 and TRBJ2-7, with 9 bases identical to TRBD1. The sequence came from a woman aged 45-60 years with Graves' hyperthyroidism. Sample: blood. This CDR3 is CSARGLQGADEQYF. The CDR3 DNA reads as TGCAGTGCTAGAGGCCTACAGGGGGCAGACGAGCAGTACTTC.